The 18 T cell receptor beta chains listed next were all sequenced from one sample in a study of CD8+CD57+ T cells in acquired aplastic anemia. Template material for TCR beta VDJ and CDR3 profiling consisted of genomic DNA. Using its own MiXCR run on the reads, TCRdb lists one record per CDR3 protein. The sample contains about 170,000 distinct CDR3 sequences, 35% to 55% of which appear only once. Sequences were obtained from sorted CD4+, CD8+, or CD8+CD57+ T cells (not recorded which) from PBMCs. The receptor set was obtained from a human donor in good health.

The chain is built from TRBV28 and TRBJ2-2; 11 bases are shared with TRBD2. This CDR3 has 16 residues. The J segment lost 8 bases and the V segment lost 3 bases, leaving 8 bases of the junction unmatched. CDR1 is MDHEN and CDR2 is SYDVKM in the germline V gene. As DNA, the CDR3 is TGTGCCAGCAGTTTGTGGTCACTAGCGGGGGAAGGGGAGCTGTTTTTT. Residues: CASSLWSLAGEGELFF.

This chain joins TRBV7-9 and TRBJ1-1; 11 bases match TRBD1. The germline gives CDR1 SEHNR, CDR2 FQNEAQ (reference sequence). The V gene end was trimmed by 3 bases and the J gene end by 8 bases; junction bases not matched to a gene: 2. CDR3 length: 13 residues. The CDR3: CASSFRTGGEAFF. In DNA, the CDR3 is TGTGCCAGCAGCTTCCGGACAGGGGGCGAAGCTTTCTTT.

This clonotype has at least ten counts. The rearrangement links TRBV6-1 to TRBJ1-2; TRBD1 agrees at 7 bases. V lost 6 bases to trimming and J lost 4 bases; unmatched junction nucleotides: 5. CDR3 length: 13 residues. The germline CDR1 and CDR2 sequences are MNHNS and SASEGT. This chain's CDR3 is CASRIQGIYGYTF. CDR3 in DNA: TGTGCCAGCAGGATACAGGGGATCTATGGCTACACCTTC.

This clonotype was seen repeatedly, ten times or more. The chain joins TRBV6-5 to TRBJ1-5; D remains unclear. This CDR3 is built from 14 residues. V was clipped by 3 bases and J by 5 bases, with 11 bases between them. Germline CDR1 and CDR2: MNHEY and SVGAGI. CDR3 in DNA: TGTGCCAGCAGTTATGGCCAACGTGATCAGCCCCAGCATTTT. It yields the protein CASSYGQRDQPQHF.

The gene calls are TRBV20-1 and TRBJ1-5; no clear D. Trimming cost V 5 bases and J 5 bases, with 7 bases left between them. Germline V CDR1 and CDR2: DFQATT, SNEGSKA (reference sequence). The CDR3 spans 11 residues. This chain's CDR3 is CSAGKDQPQHF. Here the CDR3 DNA reads TGCAGTGCTGGTAAAGATCAGCCCCAGCATTTT.

In its sample, this clonotype was seen many times. The chain couples TRBV5-1 to TRBJ2-7, with D possibly being TRBD1 or TRBD2 (5 bases each). From germline, CDR1 is SGHRS and CDR2 YFSETQ. This CDR3 comprises 13 residues. V was cut by 0 bases and J by 6 bases, with 10 bases left in between. The CDR3 region is CASSLVSGGEQYF. The CDR3 DNA is TGCGCCAGCAGCTTGGTGTCTGGGGGCGAGCAGTACTTC.

This sequence joins TRBV4-1 and TRBJ2-3; 7 positions agree with TRBD2. This CDR3 comprises 17 residues. Germline CDR1 reads MGHRA; CDR2 reads YSYEKL. The J segment lost 1 base and the V segment lost 0 bases, leaving 7 bases of the junction unmatched. CDR3 sequence reads: CASSQEGEGLGTDTQYF. CDR3 DNA sequence: TGCGCCAGCAGCCAAGAGGGGGAAGGACTAGGCACAGATACGCAGTATTTT.

Remarks on this clonotype: A single base separates this from a much larger clone, so it may be a read error. The chain recombines TRBV5-5 with TRBJ2-7; possibly TRBD1 for D (7 bases). V was clipped by 3 bases and J by 7 bases, with 23 bases between them. The germline V gene has CDR1 SGHKS and CDR2 YYEKEE (reference sequence). The CDR3 length is 16 residues. In nucleotides, the CDR3 is TGTGCCAGCAGCTCGATCGGGGGCAGGGGGGCGTTGGAGCAGTACTTC. Amino acid sequence: CASSSIGGRGALEQYF.

This clonotype came up many times. This chain joins TRBV19 and TRBJ2-1; a possible D gene is TRBD1 (5 bases). Per germline, CDR1 LNHDA and CDR2 SQIVND (reference sequence). This CDR3 contains 11 residues. Trimming removed 2 bases at V and 10 bases at J, with 6 bases between. In DNA form, the CDR3 reads TGTGCCAGTAGTATAAGGGGAGAGCAGTTCTTC. As protein: CASSIRGEQFF. The full variable domain, in which reference TRBV19 and TRBJ2-1 provide the parts outside the CDR3, is DGGITQSPKYLFRKEGQNVTLSCEQNLNHDAMYWYRQDPGQGLRLIYYSQIVNDFQKGDIAEGYSVSREKKESFPLTVTSAQKNPTAFYLCASSIRGEQFFGPGTRLTVL.

The chain recombines TRBV5-1 with TRBJ1-4; D is possibly TRBD1 (5 bases). Deletions cut 4 bases from V and 3 bases from J, with 10 bases between. Per the germline V gene, CDR1 is SGHRS and CDR2 is YFSETQ. This CDR3 has 14 residues. As DNA, the CDR3 is TGCGCCAGCAGCCGGGGCGCGCCTAATGAAAAACTGTTTTTT. It yields the protein CASSRGAPNEKLFF.

The table lists this clonotype with a count of one. This chain links TRBV2 with TRBJ2-1; 7 bases match TRBD2. The CDR3 totals 13 residues. Per the germline V gene, CDR1 is SNHLY and CDR2 is FYNNEI. The V segment lost 6 bases and the J segment 6 bases; nucleotides outside the gene matches: 5. CDR3 loop: CASSRDYSNEQFF. In nucleotides, the CDR3 is TGTGCCAGCAGCAGGGACTACTCCAATGAGCAGTTCTTC.

The V call is TRBV18, the J call TRBJ1-2, with a weak D call TRBD1 (6 bases). The V end lost 0 bases, the J end lost 8 bases, and 13 bases lay between the germline ends. This CDR3 is built from 14 residues. Germline values: CDR1 KGHSH, CDR2 LQKENI. CDR3 nucleotides: TGTGCCAGCTCACCACCGGCACAGGGTCAGGGCTACACCTTC. It translates to CASSPPAQGQGYTF.

This clonotype was counted many times. The chain combines TRBV6-1 with TRBJ1-6; D unclear. The CDR3 is made up of 14 amino acids. Deletions cut 6 bases from V and 7 bases from J, with 13 bases between. Germline V gene sequence: CDR1 MNHNS, CDR2 SASEGT. The CDR3 loop reads CASRAGLYNSPLHF. In DNA, the CDR3 is TGTGCCAGCAGGGCCGGCCTCTACAATTCACCCCTCCACTTT.

This clonotype was observed a handful of times. The chain couples TRBV18 to TRBJ1-1; 9 bases match TRBD1. The J segment lost 4 bases and the V segment lost 3 bases, leaving 6 bases of the junction unmatched. The CDR3 loop spans 15 amino acids. Germline CDR1 is KGHSH and CDR2 is LQKENI. CDR3 DNA: TGTGCCAGCTCACCGGACAGGGGCCGAGGCACTGAAGCTTTCTTT. Protein: CASSPDRGRGTEAFF.

This clonotype has at least ten counts. The chain couples TRBV12-3 or TRBV12-4 to TRBJ1-1; tentatively, D is TRBD1 (5 bases). CDR3 length equals 14 residues. Trimming removed 7 bases at V and 1 base at J, with 13 bases between. The CDR3 loop reads CASTQTVPNTEAFF. The CDR3 DNA reads as TGTGCCAGCACCCAGACAGTGCCGAACACTGAAGCTTTCTTT.

This clonotype has ten or more counts. In DNA form, the CDR3 reads TGCAGTGCTCCTCGAGCAACTAATGAAAAACTGTTTTTT. It specifies CSAPRATNEKLFF. The V call is TRBV20-1, the J call TRBJ1-4; D is unresolved. V lost 5 bases and J lost 0, with 7 bases in between. Germline V CDR1 and CDR2: DFQATT, SNEGSKA (reference sequence). The CDR3 runs 13 residues.

At least ten counts were recorded for this clonotype. The rearrangement uses TRBV7-2 and TRBJ2-2, with TRBD2 identical over 11 bases. Unmatched junction bases numbered 3, after V lost 5 bases and J lost 4 bases. The CDR3 covers 15 residues. Germline V gene lookup returns CDR1 SGHTA and CDR2 FQGNSA. CDR3 coding DNA: TGTGCCAGCAGCCGACTAGCGGGGTCCACCGGGGAGCTGTTTTTT. Amino acid sequence: CASSRLAGSTGELFF.

In its sample, this clonotype was seen many times. The chain joins TRBV11-2 to TRBJ1-1; TRBD1 is a possible D gene (5 bases). From germline, CDR1 is SGHAT and CDR2 FQNNGV. The CDR3 sequence is 15 residues long. Trimming left V 2 bases short and J 2 bases short, with 12 bases between. In DNA, the CDR3 is TGTGCCAGCAGCTTACAATTACAGGTAAACACTGAAGCTTTCTTT. Amino acid sequence: CASSLQLQVNTEAFF.